The sequence of this T cell receptor beta chain was determined in a study of blood T cell repertoires in COVID-19. As for the study in general: T cells, B-cell-depleted T cells, or PBMCs supplied cDNA or gDNA.

Data came from immunoSEQ multiplex PCR; TCRdb stores just in-frame clones and leaves some out. The sample lists 250,000 to 300,000 clones, under 90% occurring once. The CDR3 sequence is 19 residues long. Deletions cut 3 bases from V and 1 base from J, with 23 bases between. Looked up from germline, CDR1 is ENHRY and CDR2 is SYGVKD. Symptom resolution, clearance, or two negative PCRs marked the recovered donors of Cohort 3. The sample comprised PBMCs or T cells enriched from blood (not recorded which). The clonotype originates from a woman aged 60-75 years who had recovered from COVID-19. J is TRBJ2-3 and V is TRBV10-3; weak D call: TRBD1 (5 bases). Here the CDR3 reads CAISEGRKWTPTGTDTQYF. The CDR3 DNA reads as TGTGCCATCAGTGAAGGGCGGAAATGGACACCTACGGGCACAGATACGCAGTATTTT.